The 28 T cell receptor beta chains in this list originate from one sample, sequenced in a study of response to subunit inactivated influenza vaccine. TCRdb used MiXCR to reprocess the RT-PCR reads, holding one entry per CDR3 protein. The sample shows 500,000 to 600,000 distinct CDR3 sequences, roughly 10% of them seen only once. Material: PBMCs from blood, obtained on the day of vaccination. Receptor source: a man in his fifties who received an inactivated influenza vaccine.

This clonotype was detected many times. The genes are TRBV6-1 and TRBJ2-7, with TRBD2 identical over 11 bases. The CDR3 is 14 amino acids. Germline CDR1 MNHNS, CDR2 SASEGT. J gave up 3 bases and V 5 bases, and 3 bases lay outside the gene matches. The CDR3 region is CASSRGTSGYEQYF. CDR3 nucleotide sequence: TGTGCCAGCAGTCGTGGGACTAGCGGCTACGAGCAGTACTTC.

This clonotype was found many times. V gene TRBV12-3 or TRBV12-4 combines with J gene TRBJ1-4; D possibly corresponds to TRBD1 (6 bases). This CDR3 is 15 amino acids long. V lost 5 bases, J lost 14 bases, and 24 bases lay in between. CDR3 amino acids: CASSLLTNNRVELFF. In nucleotides, the CDR3 is TGTGCCAGCAGTCTACTCACGAACAACAGGGTCGAGCTGTTTTTT.

The chain links TRBV2 to TRBJ2-7; 12 bases align to TRBD2. The V and J ends lost 11 bases and 0 bases, in that order; junction bases with no gene match: 20. The length of the CDR3 is 19 residues. Germline V gene lookup returns CDR1 SNHLY and CDR2 FYNNEI. CDR3 loop: CAFSFLLAGGPWSSYEQYF. CDR3 in DNA: TGTGCCTTCAGTTTTTTGCTAGCGGGAGGGCCTTGGAGCTCCTACGAGCAGTACTTC. Looking up the rest from reference TRBV2 and TRBJ2-7 gives the full variable domain: EPEVTQTPSHQVTQMGQEVILRCVPISNHLYFYWYRQILGQKVEFLVSFYNNEISEKSEIFDDQFSVERPDGSNFTLKIRSTKLEDSAMYFCAFSFLLAGGPWSSYEQYFGPGTRLTVT.

At least ten counts were recorded for this clonotype. The chain links TRBV15 to TRBJ1-4, with D maybe TRBD1 (5 bases). Trimming shortened V by 1 base and J by 5 bases, and 14 bases separated the two germline ends. This CDR3 region has 16 residues. Germline loops: CDR1 LNHNV, CDR2 YYDKDF (reference sequence). CDR3 sequence reads: CATSRGSGPPNEKLFF. The CDR3 DNA follows: TGTGCCACCAGCAGAGGATCGGGACCGCCAAATGAAAAACTGTTTTTT. Full variable domain (outside the CDR3, taken from reference TRBV15 and TRBJ1-4): DAMVIQNPRYQVTQFGKPVTLSCSQTLNHNVMYWYQQKSSQAPKLLFHYYDKDFNNEADTPDNFQSRRPNTSFCFLDIRSPGLGDTAMYLCATSRGSGPPNEKLFFGSGTQLSVL.

CDR3 coding DNA: TGTGCCAGCAGTCGGACTAGCGGGGGGGCGAACTACAATGAGCAGTTCTTC. Translating it yields CASSRTSGGANYNEQFF. V usage is TRBV5-6 and J usage is TRBJ2-1; 15 nucleotides match TRBD2. CDR3 length: 17 amino acids. The V and J ends lost 5 bases and 3 bases, in that order; junction bases with no gene match: 6. Germline V gene sequence: CDR1 SGHDT, CDR2 YYEEEE.

The chain has TRBV7-2 and TRBJ2-1; 13 bases line up with TRBD2. Germline CDR1 reads SGHTA; CDR2 reads FQGNSA. This CDR3 has 15 residues. V shed 6 bases, J shed 6 bases, and the junction held 5 bases outside the gene matches. The CDR3 DNA is TGTGCCAGCAGATCTACTAGCGGGGGGGGCAATGAGCAGTTCTTC. This gives the protein CASRSTSGGGNEQFF.

This clonotype has just a few counts. V and J are TRBV28 and TRBJ2-4; 8 positions agree with TRBD1. V trimming: 5 bases; J trimming: 6 bases; junction bases outside the gene matches: 18. Germline V gene data show CDR1 as MDHEN and CDR2 as SYDVKM. CDR3 size: 18 residues. This chain's CDR3 is CASSATTQAQGGGNIQYF. CDR3 nucleotide sequence: TGTGCCAGCAGTGCCACGACCCAGGCACAGGGGGGCGGAAACATTCAGTACTTC.

The genes are TRBV15 and TRBJ1-2; weak D call: TRBD1 (6 bases). Trimming took 3 bases from V and 0 from J, leaving 8 bases between them. In germline, CDR1 is LNHNV, CDR2 YYDKDF (reference sequence). This CDR3 contains 14 residues. CDR3 region: CATSSPGANYGYTF. In DNA, the CDR3 is TGTGCCACCAGCAGCCCAGGGGCTAACTATGGCTACACCTTC.

In its sample, this clonotype was seen a few times. The CDR3 spells CASTEHWNRLFF. CDR3 coding DNA: TGTGCCAGCACAGAACATTGGAACAGACTGTTTTTT. This rearrangement joins TRBV12-3 or TRBV12-4 to TRBJ1-4, with no clear D. V lost 7 bases and J 13 bases, leaving 16 bases between the germline ends. The CDR3 is 12 residues long.

This clonotype was seen more than once but under ten times. This chain uses TRBV10-3 with TRBJ2-2, with 9 bases that match TRBD1. The J segment lost 4 bases and the V segment lost 6 bases, leaving 6 bases of the junction unmatched. Germline lookup yields CDR1 ENHRY and CDR2 SYGVKD. The CDR3 runs to 15 residues. The CDR3 here is CAISTGTGTTGELFF. In DNA, the CDR3 is TGTGCCATCAGCACCGGGACAGGGACCACCGGGGAGCTGTTTTTT.

The chain uses TRBV5-5 and TRBJ2-1, with D possibly TRBD2 on 6 matching bases. The CDR3 runs 13 residues. The V gene's germline CDR1 is SGHKS and CDR2 YYEKEE (reference sequence). V dropped 0 bases and J dropped 10 bases, with 11 bases sitting between them. CDR3 region: CASSLGLEIEQFF. CDR3 DNA: TGTGCCAGCAGCTTGGGACTAGAGATAGAGCAGTTCTTC.

The chain joins TRBV20-1 to TRBJ1-2; D is ambiguous. The CDR3 runs 14 residues. The germline V gene has CDR1 DFQATT and CDR2 SNEGSKA (reference sequence). V gave up 5 bases and J gave up 2 bases, with 15 bases separating them. The CDR3 reads CSAGAREVNYGYTF. CDR3 nucleotides: TGCAGTGCTGGCGCCCGGGAGGTAAACTATGGCTACACCTTC.

The chain uses TRBV7-2 and TRBJ2-7, with a possible D match to TRBD1 (6 bases). CDR1 is SGHTA, CDR2 FQGNSA, per germline. Trimming shortened V by 4 bases and J by 2 bases, and 15 bases separated the two germline ends. The CDR3 loop spans 15 amino acids. In DNA form, the CDR3 reads TGTGCCAGCAGCTCCACGACAGGATCTCCCTACGAGCAGTACTTC. Its protein product is CASSSTTGSPYEQYF.

V gene TRBV12-3 or TRBV12-4 combines with J gene TRBJ1-4; D perhaps matches TRBD1 (6 bases). The CDR3 loop spans 15 amino acids. V lost 6 bases to trimming and J lost 0 bases, with 11 bases between them. In DNA form, the CDR3 reads TGTGCCAGCAGGGGGACAATTTCAACTAATGAAAAACTGTTTTTT. It encodes CASRGTISTNEKLFF.

The chain links TRBV27 to TRBJ2-3; D is possibly TRBD1 (6 bases). Germline CDR1 is MNHEY and CDR2 is SMNVEV (reference sequence). Trimming removed 7 bases from V and 4 bases from J, with 18 bases in between. This CDR3 is 15 amino acids long. The CDR3 DNA follows: TGTGCCAGCACCCGCCAGGGGTTGATCGCAGATACGCAGTATTTT. The encoded protein is CASTRQGLIADTQYF.

In this sample, this clonotype turned up many times. The J gene is TRBJ2-7, the V gene TRBV11-2; D might be TRBD2 (7 bases). Germline V CDR1 and CDR2: SGHAT, FQNNGV. Deletions cut 5 bases from V and 0 bases from J, with 20 bases between. CDR3 size: 17 residues. The chain's CDR3 is CASSPRLRGGSSYEQYF. The CDR3 nucleotides are TGTGCCAGCAGCCCCCGATTAAGGGGGGGGAGCTCCTACGAGCAGTACTTC.

The table lists this clonotype with many counts. CDR3 nucleotide sequence: TGTGCCAGCAGTTTATTGGGAACCTACGAGCAGTACTTC. Translation: CASSLLGTYEQYF. The gene calls are TRBV28 and TRBJ2-7; D gene uncertain. From germline, CDR1 is MDHEN and CDR2 SYDVKM. Trimming took off 1 base at V and 2 bases at J, with 6 bases between the two ends. This CDR3 contains 13 residues.

This clonotype was seen more than once but under ten times. This chain connects TRBV10-3 to TRBJ1-1; TRBD1 agrees at 7 bases. The CDR3 length is 13 residues. With V trimmed by 7 bases and J by 4 bases, 6 bases remained unmatched. Germline V gives CDR1 ENHRY, CDR2 SYGVKD. This CDR3 reads CAITTGVGTEAFF. The CDR3 region has the DNA TGTGCCATCACTACAGGGGTGGGCACTGAAGCTTTCTTT.

This clonotype was seen at least ten times. The genes are TRBV29-1 and TRBJ2-7; 14 nucleotides align to TRBD2. Germline assignment: CDR1 SQVTM and CDR2 ANQGSEA. The CDR3 spans 14 residues. The trim removed 2 bases at V and 5 bases at J, leaving 2 bases unmatched. The CDR3 DNA reads as TGCAGCGTTGAATTGACTAGCGGGAGGGACGAGCAGTACTTC. Amino acid sequence: CSVELTSGRDEQYF.

The J gene is TRBJ2-7, the V gene TRBV30, with D unclear. The ends were cut back, 8 bases at V and 6 bases at J, with 20 bases in the middle. CDR3 length equals 13 residues. Looked up from germline, CDR1 is GTSNPN and CDR2 is SVGIG (reference sequence). CDR3 in DNA: TGTGCCGGATGGCATGTCGCGAAGGGCGAGCAGTACTTC. Protein sequence: CAGWHVAKGEQYF.

This clonotype has a single count. This rearrangement joins TRBV19 to TRBJ2-5; D ambiguous. V lost 3 bases and J 3 bases, leaving 8 bases between the germline ends. CDR1 and CDR2 (germline): LNHDA, SQIVND (reference sequence). The CDR3 covers 13 residues. The CDR3, as DNA: TGTGCCAGTAGTATTCGAAGGAAAGAGACCCAGTACTTC. Protein: CASSIRRKETQYF.

The rearrangement uses TRBV15 and TRBJ2-4; D tentatively reads TRBD1 or TRBD2 (7 bases each). The V and J ends lost 5 bases and 4 bases respectively, with 15 bases between them. The CDR3 is 15 residues long. Germline V gene lookup returns CDR1 LNHNV and CDR2 YYDKDF (reference sequence). The CDR3 DNA sequence: TGTGCCACCAGCCAAGGGGGGGACAGAAAAAACATTCAGTACTTC. Amino acids: CATSQGGDRKNIQYF.

This sequence joins TRBV15 and TRBJ2-7; possible D gene TRBD1, 6 bases. The CDR3 loop spans 15 amino acids. The germline CDR1 and CDR2 sequences are LNHNV and YYDKDF (reference sequence). V lost 0 bases and J lost 4, with 13 bases in between. The CDR3 region is CATSRDGVGGYEQYF. Here the CDR3 DNA reads TGTGCCACCAGCAGAGATGGGGTAGGGGGATACGAGCAGTACTTC.

This chain links TRBV12-3 or TRBV12-4 with TRBJ2-1; 12 bases are shared with TRBD1. The CDR3 sequence is 18 residues long. Trimming took 7 bases from V and 3 from J; bases not matched to a gene: 13. CDR3 loop: CASKPPPGTGGHYNEQFF. For the CDR3, the DNA is TGTGCCAGCAAACCCCCCCCCGGGACAGGGGGCCACTACAATGAGCAGTTCTTC.

This clonotype was observed a few times. The chain joins TRBV27 to TRBJ2-1, with TRBD2 identical over 8 bases. The V and J ends lost 4 bases and 4 bases, in that order; junction bases with no gene match: 9. The V gene's germline CDR1 is MNHEY and CDR2 SMNVEV (reference sequence). This CDR3 has 16 residues. The CDR3 DNA reads TGTGCCAGCAGTTCCCCCAAAGCGGGAGCGTACAATGAGCAGTTCTTC. Translation: CASSSPKAGAYNEQFF.

The gene calls are TRBV4-3 and TRBJ1-3; D gene ambiguous. Germline CDR1 LGHNA, CDR2 YSLEER. V was trimmed by 4 bases and J by 0 bases, leaving 13 bases between them. There are 16 residues in the CDR3. The CDR3 region has the DNA TGCGCCAGCAGCCGGAGTATACTGCTCTCTGGAAACACCATATATTTT. Translated, it gives CASSRSILLSGNTIYF.

V is TRBV7-6 and J is TRBJ1-1, with 7 bases aligning to TRBD1. After removal of 1 base from V and 5 bases from J, the junction contained 7 bases not matched to a gene. Looked up from germline, CDR1 is SGHVS and CDR2 is FNYEAQ. The CDR3 is made up of 15 amino acids. For the CDR3, the DNA is TGTGCCAGCAGCTTAGAAGAAGGGGGCGGAACTGAAGCTTTCTTT. This encodes CASSLEEGGGTEAFF.

This clonotype was detected many times. This chain joins TRBV6-1 and TRBJ1-5, with 12 bases matching TRBD1. The CDR3 loop spans 15 amino acids. The V segment lost 4 bases and the J segment 4 bases; nucleotides outside the gene matches: 2. Germline lookup yields CDR1 MNHNS and CDR2 SASEGT. The CDR3 loop reads CASSGDRGPNQPQHF. The CDR3 nucleotides are TGTGCCAGCAGTGGGGACAGGGGGCCAAATCAGCCCCAGCATTTT.